The 19 T cell receptor beta chains below come from one sample, sequenced in a study of early T cells in non-severe SARS-CoV-2 infection. MiXCR, run by TCRdb on the 5' RACE reads, gives a single entry per CDR3 protein. The sample yields tens of thousands of distinct CDR3 sequences, 6% to 8.5% seen once. Sequencing was carried out using whole blood. These receptor sequences come from an adult who was a healthcare worker with PCR-confirmed SARS-CoV-2 infection or an uninfected control (not recorded which).

In its sample, this clonotype was seen a few times. The V and J genes are TRBV4-1 and TRBJ2-1, with D hard to call. Trimming removed 0 bases from V and 4 bases from J, with 10 bases in between. The length of the CDR3 is 15 residues. CDR1 is MGHRA, CDR2 YSYEKL, per germline. CDR3 residues: CASSQDPYTYNEQFF. The CDR3 nucleotides are TGCGCCAGCAGCCAAGATCCGTACACTTACAATGAGCAGTTCTTC.

This clonotype was found many times. For the CDR3, the DNA is TGTGCCAGCAGTTATACAGGCCTCCCTAACTATGGCTACACCTTC. Encoded protein: CASSYTGLPNYGYTF. The chain couples TRBV9 to TRBJ1-2; TRBD1 might be the D (5 bases). Trimming took off 5 bases at V and 0 bases at J, with 14 bases between the two ends. This CDR3 is 15 amino acids long. Germline-derived CDR1 and CDR2 are SGDLS and YYNGEE.

This clonotype was counted at least ten times. The V and J genes are TRBV28 and TRBJ1-6, with unresolved D. V lost 5 bases, J lost 3 bases, and 8 bases lay in between. The CDR3 sequence is 14 residues long. CDR1 and CDR2 from the germline V gene are MDHEN and SYDVKM. The CDR3 region is CASSASLYNSPLHF. The CDR3 DNA reads as TGTGCCAGCAGTGCATCCCTCTATAATTCACCCCTCCACTTT.

This clonotype occurred many times. The genes are TRBV27 and TRBJ2-1; 7 nucleotides line up with TRBD2. The V and J ends lost 5 bases and 7 bases, in that order; junction bases with no gene match: 5. Germline values: CDR1 MNHEY, CDR2 SMNVEV (reference sequence). The CDR3 has 13 amino acids. CDR3 loop: CASSGGGSNEQFF. The CDR3 coding sequence is TGTGCCAGCAGTGGCGGCGGGAGTAATGAGCAGTTCTTC.

The chain has TRBV7-2 and TRBJ2-1; a possible D gene is TRBD2 (6 bases). V was pared by 3 bases and J by 6 bases, with 9 bases between. Germline CDR1 and CDR2: SGHTA and FQGNSA. The CDR3 covers 13 residues. CDR3 protein: CASSFSSGNEQFF. The CDR3 nucleotides read TGTGCCAGCAGCTTTAGTAGCGGCAATGAGCAGTTCTTC.

Many counts were recorded for this clonotype. V is TRBV2 and J is TRBJ2-1; no clear D. Per the germline V gene, CDR1 is SNHLY and CDR2 is FYNNEI. Trimming pared 5 bases from V and 2 bases from J, leaving 7 bases between. The CDR3 is made up of 13 amino acids. For the CDR3, the DNA is TGTGCCAGCAGTCTAGTAACCTACAATGAGCAGTTCTTC. Its translation is CASSLVTYNEQFF.

This clonotype showed up many times. The CDR3 loop is CASSSGLDTGELFF. CDR3 bases: TGTGCCAGCAGTTCGGGACTTGACACCGGGGAGCTGTTTTTT. The chain recombines TRBV2 with TRBJ2-2; possibly TRBD2 for D (6 bases). The CDR3 is 14 residues long. With 5 bases removed from V and 3 bases from J, the gap between germline ends came to 10 bases. CDR1 is SNHLY, CDR2 FYNNEI, per germline.

The chain uses TRBV10-3 and TRBJ2-2; D not certain. This CDR3 contains 14 residues. The V gene lost 4 bases and the J gene lost 2 bases, with 8 bases spanning the gap. CDR1 ENHRY and CDR2 SYGVKD come from the germline V gene. The CDR3 sequence is CAISARTNTGELFF. The DNA for the CDR3 is TGTGCCATCAGTGCAAGGACCAACACCGGGGAGCTGTTTTTT.

This CDR3 reads CAISAGTDNTGELFF. The DNA for the CDR3 is TGTGCCATCAGTGCAGGGACAGACAACACCGGGGAGCTGTTTTTT. V is TRBV10-3 and J is TRBJ2-2; 7 bases fit TRBD1. Trimming cost V 4 bases and J 2 bases; bases outside gene matches: 4. The CDR3 consists of 15 residues. Germline values: CDR1 ENHRY, CDR2 SYGVKD.

In its sample, this clonotype was seen a few times. The genes are TRBV20-1 and TRBJ2-7; 9 positions match TRBD2. This CDR3 region has 13 residues. In germline, CDR1 is DFQATT, CDR2 SNEGSKA (reference sequence). J gave up 3 bases and V 3 bases, and 3 bases lay outside the gene matches. CDR3 bases: TGCAGTGCTAGGACTAGCGGAAACTACGAGCAGTACTTC. The encoded protein is CSARTSGNYEQYF.

This clonotype was seen many times. Germline is not matched at one junction end, which may reflect a read error. This chain links TRBV13 with TRBJ1-3, with D possibly matching TRBD1 (6 bases). The CDR3 has 14 residues. Germline V gene sequence: CDR1 PRHDT, CDR2 FYEKMQ (reference sequence). CDR3 in amino acids: CASRSTGLGNTIYF. Here the CDR3 DNA reads TGTGCCAGCAGGTCGACAGGTCTCGGAAACACTATATATTTT.

This clonotype was counted a few times. This chain connects TRBV4-1 to TRBJ1-2, with 8 bases that match TRBD1. Germline CDR1 and CDR2: MGHRA and YSYEKL. V was pared by 1 base and J by 3 bases, with 7 bases of the junction left unmatched. This CDR3 has 16 residues. The DNA for the CDR3 is TGCGCCAGCAGCCAAGCCTGGGGACAGGCTCACTATGGCTACACCTTC. Protein: CASSQAWGQAHYGYTF.

This clonotype was counted ten times or more. This chain links TRBV29-1 with TRBJ1-2, with D possibly matching TRBD1 (5 bases). With 2 bases removed from V and 4 bases from J, the gap between germline ends came to 11 bases. Germline assignment: CDR1 SQVTM and CDR2 ANQGSEA. The CDR3 length is 13 residues. CDR3 loop: CSVEMGPPYGYTF. Here the CDR3 DNA reads TGCAGCGTTGAAATGGGACCCCCCTATGGCTACACCTTC. The variable domain in full, with the rest retrieved from reference TRBV29-1 and TRBJ1-2, is SAVISQKPSRDICQRGTSLTIQCQVDSQVTMMFWYRQQPGQSLTLIATANQGSEATYESGFVIDKFPISRPNLTFSTLTVSNMSPEDSSIYLCSVEMGPPYGYTFGSGTRLTVV.

This rearrangement joins TRBV7-9 to TRBJ2-3; the match to TRBD1 covers 9 bases. Germline V gene lookup returns CDR1 SEHNR and CDR2 FQNEAQ (reference sequence). CDR3 size: 16 residues. Germline trimming cut 5 bases from V and 3 bases from J; bases unmatched to any gene: 9. CDR3 region: CASSARRDRVTDTQYF. As DNA, the CDR3 is TGTGCCAGCAGCGCACGCCGGGACAGGGTTACAGATACGCAGTATTTT.

Worth noting for this clonotype: An end of the junction differs from the germline gene, which may be a read error. The rearrangement uses TRBV29-1 and TRBJ1-2, with a possible D match to TRBD1 (6 bases). In germline, CDR1 is SQVTM, CDR2 ANQGSEA. The CDR3 sequence is 14 residues long. The CDR3 is CSVEGLPGTRRIDF. CDR3 DNA: TGCAGCGTTGAAGGCCTCCCAGGGACACGCCGGATAGACTTC.

V gene TRBV20-1 combines with J gene TRBJ1-4, with 10 positions matching TRBD1. Germline V gene data show CDR1 as DFQATT and CDR2 as SNEGSKA (reference sequence). CDR3 length: 14 amino acids. J gave up 8 bases and V 3 bases, and 6 bases lay outside the gene matches. Here the CDR3 reads CSASPGTGDEKLFF. The CDR3 nucleotides read TGCAGTGCTAGCCCCGGGACAGGGGACGAAAAACTGTTTTTT.

The chain has TRBV18 and TRBJ1-1; D ambiguous. V gave up 0 bases and J gave up 3 bases, with 11 bases separating them. This CDR3 has 15 residues. Germline CDR1 reads KGHSH; CDR2 reads LQKENI. CDR3 protein: CASSPPIGRDTEAFF. The CDR3 nucleotides are TGTGCCAGCTCACCACCAATAGGAAGGGACACTGAAGCTTTCTTT.

This clonotype has a count of ten or more. The rearrangement links TRBV7-8 to TRBJ1-5; D uncertain. V was pared by 5 bases and J by 2 bases, with 16 bases between. CDR1 SGHVS and CDR2 FQNEAQ come from the germline V gene. This CDR3 contains 16 residues. CDR3 protein: CASSIYEGRGNQPQHF. Here the CDR3 DNA reads TGTGCCAGCAGCATATACGAAGGACGCGGCAATCAGCCCCAGCATTTT.

This clonotype was counted only a few times. J is TRBJ1-6 and V is TRBV30, with 9 bases fitting TRBD1. J was trimmed by 9 bases and V by 5 bases; bases with no gene match: 5. The CDR3 contains 13 residues. Per germline, CDR1 GTSNPN and CDR2 SVGIG (reference sequence). The CDR3 DNA reads TGTGCCTGGGGTGGACAGGGGATTTCACCCCTCCACTTT. Translated, it gives CAWGGQGISPLHF.